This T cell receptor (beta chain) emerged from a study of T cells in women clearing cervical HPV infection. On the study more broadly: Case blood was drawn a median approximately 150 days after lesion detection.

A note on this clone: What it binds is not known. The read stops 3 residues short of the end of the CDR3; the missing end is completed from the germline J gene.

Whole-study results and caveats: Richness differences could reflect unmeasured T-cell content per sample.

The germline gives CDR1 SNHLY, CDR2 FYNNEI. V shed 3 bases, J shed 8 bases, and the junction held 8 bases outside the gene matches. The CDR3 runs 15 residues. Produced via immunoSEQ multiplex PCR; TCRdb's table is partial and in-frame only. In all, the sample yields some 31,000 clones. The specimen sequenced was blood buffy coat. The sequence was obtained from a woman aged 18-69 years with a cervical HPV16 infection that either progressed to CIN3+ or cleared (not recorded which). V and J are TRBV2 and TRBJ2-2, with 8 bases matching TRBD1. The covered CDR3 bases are TGTGCCAGCAGTGACTTTACAGGGGGTCTGGGGGAG. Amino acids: CASSDFTGGLGE. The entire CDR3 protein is CASSDFTGGLGELFF.